This T cell receptor beta chain was recovered during a study of cytomegalovirus exposure and HLA in healthy donors. About the research overall: An earlier analysis identified 100 million to 130 million unique TCR beta sequences in approximately 170 million T cells. Study conclusions and caveats: Most of the TCR beta V segments (in an earlier analysis) were productive either about 87% or about 30% of the time. Upon later analysis, HLA-associated TCR beta chains proved more clonally expanded than other, equally common chains. Rates of TCR association differed by HLA locus in a later analysis, with DRB1 highest and HLA-C lowest.

Only a few counts were recorded for this clone. Antigen: not known. This PCR relied on a set of 60 Vbeta primers and 13 Jbeta primers. This table comes from immunoSEQ multiplex PCR, and its TCRdb copy is limited to in-frame clones, with some not included. The profile covers about 160,000 clones, with approximately 72% appearing a single time and roughly 1.9% taken by the ten largest. Germline CDR1 and CDR2: SGHTA and FQGNSA. The CDR3 is made up of 14 amino acids. With 1 base removed from V and 3 bases from J, the gap between germline ends came to 8 bases. This receptor was taken from a female donor in good health and CMV-seronegative. The chain uses TRBV7-2 and TRBJ2-3; D may be TRBD2 (5 bases). The sequencing sample was made of PBMCs. The CDR3 DNA is TGTGCCAGCAGCTTAGTGAGGGAGACAGATACGCAGTATTTT. Translated, it gives CASSLVRETDTQYF.